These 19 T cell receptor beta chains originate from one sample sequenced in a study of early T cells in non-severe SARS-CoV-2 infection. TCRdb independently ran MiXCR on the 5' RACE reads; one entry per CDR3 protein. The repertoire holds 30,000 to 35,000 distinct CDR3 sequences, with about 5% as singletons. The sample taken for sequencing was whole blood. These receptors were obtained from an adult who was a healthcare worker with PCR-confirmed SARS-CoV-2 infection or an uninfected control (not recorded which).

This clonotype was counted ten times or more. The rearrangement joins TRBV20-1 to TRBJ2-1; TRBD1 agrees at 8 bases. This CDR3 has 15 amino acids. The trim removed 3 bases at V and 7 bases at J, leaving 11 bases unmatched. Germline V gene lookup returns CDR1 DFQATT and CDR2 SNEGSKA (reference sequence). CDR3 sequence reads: CSASDRGILRNEQFF. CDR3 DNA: TGCAGTGCTAGCGACAGGGGCATACTGAGAAATGAGCAGTTCTTC.

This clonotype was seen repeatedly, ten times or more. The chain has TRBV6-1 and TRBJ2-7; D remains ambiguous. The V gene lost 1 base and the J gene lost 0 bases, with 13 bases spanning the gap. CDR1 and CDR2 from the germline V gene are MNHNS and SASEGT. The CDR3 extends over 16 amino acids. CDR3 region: CASSEVGGDSSYEQYF. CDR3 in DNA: TGTGCCAGCAGTGAAGTCGGTGGCGATAGCTCCTACGAGCAGTACTTC.

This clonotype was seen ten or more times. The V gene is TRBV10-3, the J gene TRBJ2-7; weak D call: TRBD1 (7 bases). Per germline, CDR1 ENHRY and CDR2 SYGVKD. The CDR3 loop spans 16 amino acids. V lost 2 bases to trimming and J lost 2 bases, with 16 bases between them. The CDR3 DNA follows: TGTGCCATCAGTGAGATGGAGGGGGCCGACCCCTACGAGCAGTACTTC. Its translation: CAISEMEGADPYEQYF.

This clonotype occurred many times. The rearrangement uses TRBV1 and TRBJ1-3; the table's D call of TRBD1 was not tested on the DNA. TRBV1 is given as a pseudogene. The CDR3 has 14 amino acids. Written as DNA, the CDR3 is TGCACCAGCAGCCCCGGGGACGCCTCCGCCACCATATATTTT. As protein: CTSSPGDASATIYF.

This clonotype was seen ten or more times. The CDR3 is CASSQVFRTGESTGELFF. CDR3 DNA sequence: TGTGCCAGCAGCCAAGTCTTTCGTACAGGGGAGAGCACCGGGGAGCTGTTTTTT. The J gene is TRBJ2-2, the V gene TRBV14; TRBD1 matches 7 bases. The J segment lost 4 bases and the V segment lost 1 base, leaving 12 bases of the junction unmatched. CDR3 length: 18 residues. CDR1 SGHDN and CDR2 FVKESK come from the germline V gene.

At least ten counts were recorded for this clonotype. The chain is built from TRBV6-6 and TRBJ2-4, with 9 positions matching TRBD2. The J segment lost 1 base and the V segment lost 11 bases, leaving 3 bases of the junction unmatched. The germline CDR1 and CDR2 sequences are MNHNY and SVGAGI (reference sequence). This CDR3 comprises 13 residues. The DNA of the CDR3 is TGTGCCGGGGCGGGGGGGGCCAAAAACATTCAGTACTTC. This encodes CAGAGGAKNIQYF.

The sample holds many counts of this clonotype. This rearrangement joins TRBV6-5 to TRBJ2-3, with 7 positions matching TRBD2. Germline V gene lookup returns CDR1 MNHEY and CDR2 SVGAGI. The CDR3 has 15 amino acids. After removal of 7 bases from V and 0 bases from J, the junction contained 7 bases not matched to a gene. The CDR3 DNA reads TGTGCCAGCACCACCGCGGGGGATAGCACAGATACGCAGTATTTT. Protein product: CASTTAGDSTDTQYF.

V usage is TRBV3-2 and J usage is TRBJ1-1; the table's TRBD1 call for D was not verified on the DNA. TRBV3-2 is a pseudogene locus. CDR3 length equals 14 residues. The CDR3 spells CASSHRGSNTEAFF. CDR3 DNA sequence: TGTGCCAGCAGCCACAGGGGGAGTAACACTGAAGCTTTCTTT.

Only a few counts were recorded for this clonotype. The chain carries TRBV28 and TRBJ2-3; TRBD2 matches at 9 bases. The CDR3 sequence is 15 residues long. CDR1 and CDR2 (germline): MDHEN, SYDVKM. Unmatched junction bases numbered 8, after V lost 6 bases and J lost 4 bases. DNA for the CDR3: TGTGCCAGCAGAAAACCTAGCGGGGCCCCAGATACGCAGTATTTT. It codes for CASRKPSGAPDTQYF.

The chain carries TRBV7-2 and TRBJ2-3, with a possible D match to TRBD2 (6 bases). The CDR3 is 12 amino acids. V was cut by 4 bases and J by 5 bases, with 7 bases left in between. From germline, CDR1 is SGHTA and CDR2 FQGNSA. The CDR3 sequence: CASSSAGDTQYF. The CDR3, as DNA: TGTGCCAGCAGCTCAGCGGGAGATACGCAGTATTTT.

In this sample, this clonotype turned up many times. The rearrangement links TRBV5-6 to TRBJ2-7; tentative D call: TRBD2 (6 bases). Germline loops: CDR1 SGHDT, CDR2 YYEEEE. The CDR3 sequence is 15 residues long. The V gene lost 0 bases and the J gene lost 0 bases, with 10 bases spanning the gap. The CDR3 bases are TGTGCCAGCAGCTTGGAACCCGGGGGCTCCTACGAGCAGTACTTC. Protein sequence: CASSLEPGGSYEQYF.

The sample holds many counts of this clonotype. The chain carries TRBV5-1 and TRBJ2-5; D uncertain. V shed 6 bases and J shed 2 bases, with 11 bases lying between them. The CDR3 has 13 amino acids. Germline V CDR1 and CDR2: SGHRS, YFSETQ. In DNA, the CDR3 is TGCGCCAGCAAGAGAACGGTACAAGAGACCCAGTACTTC. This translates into CASKRTVQETQYF.

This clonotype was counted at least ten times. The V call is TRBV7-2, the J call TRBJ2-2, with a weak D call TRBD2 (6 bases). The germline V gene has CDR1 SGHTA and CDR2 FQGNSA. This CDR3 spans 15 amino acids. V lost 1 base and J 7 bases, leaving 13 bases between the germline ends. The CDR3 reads CASSLDPGGGGELFF. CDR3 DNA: TGTGCCAGCAGCTTAGACCCCGGGGGAGGCGGGGAGCTGTTTTTT.

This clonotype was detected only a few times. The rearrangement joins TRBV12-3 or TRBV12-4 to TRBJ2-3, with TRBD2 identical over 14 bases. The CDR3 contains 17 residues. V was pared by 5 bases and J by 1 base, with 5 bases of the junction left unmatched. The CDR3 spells CASSRLAGGLGTDTQYF. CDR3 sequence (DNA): TGTGCCAGCAGTCGACTAGCGGGGGGGCTGGGCACAGATACGCAGTATTTT.

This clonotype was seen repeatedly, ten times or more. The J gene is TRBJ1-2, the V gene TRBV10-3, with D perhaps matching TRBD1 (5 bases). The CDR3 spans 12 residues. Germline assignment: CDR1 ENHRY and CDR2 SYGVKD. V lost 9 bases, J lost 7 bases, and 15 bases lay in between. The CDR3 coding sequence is TGTGCCATGGCGGGGGAGCTTTTTGGCTACACCTTC. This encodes CAMAGELFGYTF.

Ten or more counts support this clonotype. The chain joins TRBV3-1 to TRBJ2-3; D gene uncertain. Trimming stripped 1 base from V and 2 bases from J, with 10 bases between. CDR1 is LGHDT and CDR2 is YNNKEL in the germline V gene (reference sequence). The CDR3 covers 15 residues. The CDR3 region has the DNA TGTGCCAGCAGCCAAGGGAACGGGTACACAGATACGCAGTATTTT. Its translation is CASSQGNGYTDTQYF.

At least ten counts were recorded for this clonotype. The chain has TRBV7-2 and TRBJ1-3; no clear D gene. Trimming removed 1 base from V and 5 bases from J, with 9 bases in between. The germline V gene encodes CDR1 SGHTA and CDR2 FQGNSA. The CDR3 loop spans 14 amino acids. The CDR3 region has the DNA TGTGCCAGCAGCTTAGATCGGGAAAGAAACACCATATATTTT. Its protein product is CASSLDRERNTIYF.

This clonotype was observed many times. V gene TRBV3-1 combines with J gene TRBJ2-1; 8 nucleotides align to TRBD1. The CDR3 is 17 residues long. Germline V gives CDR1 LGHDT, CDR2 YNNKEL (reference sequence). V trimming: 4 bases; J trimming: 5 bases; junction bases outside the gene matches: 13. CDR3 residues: CASSRTGGQDTDNEQFF. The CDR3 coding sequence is TGTGCCAGCAGCCGAACAGGGGGGCAGGATACGGACAATGAGCAGTTCTTC.

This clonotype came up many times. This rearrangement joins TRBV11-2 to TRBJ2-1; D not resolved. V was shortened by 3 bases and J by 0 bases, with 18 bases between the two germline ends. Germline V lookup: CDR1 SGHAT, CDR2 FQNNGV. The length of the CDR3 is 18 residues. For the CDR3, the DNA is TGTGCCAGCAGCTTGAGGCACTCGACTGAGAGCTCCTACAATGAGCAGTTCTTC. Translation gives CASSLRHSTESSYNEQFF.